Detailed here is one T cell receptor (beta chain). The participants were between about 18 and 89 years old and came from under 25 US areas. The data stem from a study of blood T cell repertoires in COVID-19. Generated by immunoSEQ multiplex PCR, the TCRdb table keeps only in-frame clones and is missing some. The sample holds hundreds of thousands of clones, about 88% seen once. J lost 2 bases, V lost 2 bases, and 9 bases had no gene match. Germline V lookup: CDR1 SGHRS, CDR2 YFSETQ. The CDR3 contains 17 residues. This TCR came from a young woman who had been exposed to COVID-19. The J gene is TRBJ2-1, the V gene TRBV5-1; 8 bases align to TRBD2. Sequencing used PBMCs or T cells enriched from blood (not recorded which). CDR3 loop: CASSLQAGADTYNEQFF. In DNA form, the CDR3 reads TGCGCCAGCAGCTTACAAGCGGGAGCCGACACCTACAATGAGCAGTTCTTC.